This T cell receptor (beta chain) was retrieved from a study of shared clonotypes between healthy human individuals. Terminally differentiated effector memory CD45RA+ cells were excluded from the naive CD8 cells, which were CD45RO-negative and positively selected for CCR7. Generated by immunoSEQ multiplex PCR, the TCRdb table keeps only in-frame clones and is missing some. Here the sample spans 2 million to 2.5 million clones, 90% to 95% being singletons. Study-level points and caveats: Sharing of clonotypes among donors was expected to vary with sequencing depth.

Details on this clone: No antigen is known for it.

The sequence derives from a man between 18 and 29 years old in good health. Some clones in this sample may be carry-over from other donors' samples. The sequenced material came from naive CD8+ T cells from PBMCs.

The DNA for the CDR3 is TGTGCCACCAGCCCACGGACAGGGGCGGTCGCAGATACGCAGTATTTT. Translated, it gives CATSPRTGAVADTQYF. The gene calls are TRBV15 and TRBJ2-3, with TRBD1 matching over 9 bases. Looked up from germline, CDR1 is LNHNV and CDR2 is YYDKDF (reference sequence). The CDR3 loop spans 16 amino acids. V shed 5 bases, J shed 4 bases, and the junction held 10 bases outside the gene matches.